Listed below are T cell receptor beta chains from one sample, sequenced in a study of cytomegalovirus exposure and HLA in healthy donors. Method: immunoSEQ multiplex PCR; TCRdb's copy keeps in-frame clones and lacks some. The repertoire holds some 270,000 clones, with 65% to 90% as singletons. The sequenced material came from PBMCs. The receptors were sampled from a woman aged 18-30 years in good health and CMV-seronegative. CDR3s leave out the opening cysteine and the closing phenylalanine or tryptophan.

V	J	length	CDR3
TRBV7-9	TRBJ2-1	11	ASSVQGYDEQF
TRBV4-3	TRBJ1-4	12	ASSDRDRGEKLF
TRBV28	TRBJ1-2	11	ASSKGASYGYT
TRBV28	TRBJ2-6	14	ASSSQGAAGANVLT
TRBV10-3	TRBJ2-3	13	AISGVADRTDTQY
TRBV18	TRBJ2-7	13	ASSPPPPDSYEQY
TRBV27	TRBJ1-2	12	ASSSGGLIYGYT
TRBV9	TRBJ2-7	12	ASSGGGGYNEQY
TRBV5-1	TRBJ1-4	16	ASVAGRRPRSTNEKLF
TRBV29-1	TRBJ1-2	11	SAGDRGHDGYT
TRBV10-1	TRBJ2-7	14	ASSGRTTRSGDEQY
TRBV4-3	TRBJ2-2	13	ASSPGQANTGELF
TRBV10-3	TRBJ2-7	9	ASQMDSEQY
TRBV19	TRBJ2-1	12	ASSLRSSHNEQF
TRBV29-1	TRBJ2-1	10	SGHSGSHEQF
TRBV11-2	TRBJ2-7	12	ASSPLSSLYEQY
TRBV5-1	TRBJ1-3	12	ASSLSGGENTIY
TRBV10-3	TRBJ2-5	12	AISPQGSQETQY
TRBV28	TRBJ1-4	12	ASITSATNEKLF
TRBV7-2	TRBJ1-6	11	ASSLALYSPLH
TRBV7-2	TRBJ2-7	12	ASSSDRGTYEQY
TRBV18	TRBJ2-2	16	ASSLTRTSGVNTGELF
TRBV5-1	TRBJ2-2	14	ASSLTGGPDTGELF
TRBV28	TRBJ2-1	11	ASSLAGRGEQF
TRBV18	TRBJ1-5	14	ASSPRQGDSNQPQH
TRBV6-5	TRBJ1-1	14	ASSYSQPGQGNEAF
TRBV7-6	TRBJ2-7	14	ASSPAPRDSPYEQY
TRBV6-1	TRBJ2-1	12	ASMGERGYNEQF
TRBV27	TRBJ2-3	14	ASSLSWGQGIDTQY
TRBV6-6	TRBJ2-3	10	ASTLDRDTQY
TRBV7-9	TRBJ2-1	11	ASSAAAGGPQF
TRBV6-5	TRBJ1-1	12	ASSPGAMNTEAF
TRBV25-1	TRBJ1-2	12	ASSEYQGTAGYT
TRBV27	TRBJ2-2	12	ASTPHFKTGELF
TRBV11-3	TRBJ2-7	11	ASSSLVTYEQY
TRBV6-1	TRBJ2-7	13	ASRAGQGAAYEQY
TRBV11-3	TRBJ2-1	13	ASSARESSYNEQF
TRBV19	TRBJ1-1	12	ASSIGRVGTEAF
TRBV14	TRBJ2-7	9	ASSIKNEQY
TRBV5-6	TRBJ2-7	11	ASSIGQSYEQY
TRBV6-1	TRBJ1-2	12	ASSEDRGYYGYT
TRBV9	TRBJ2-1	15	ASSVGAGGPPYNEQF
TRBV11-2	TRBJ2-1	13	ASSLIRLAYNEQF
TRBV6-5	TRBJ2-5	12	ASSYSHNAETQY
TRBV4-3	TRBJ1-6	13	ASSQDHWENSPLH
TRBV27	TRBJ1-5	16	ASSPYETGNLGNQPQH
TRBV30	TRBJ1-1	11	AWSTSSHTEAF
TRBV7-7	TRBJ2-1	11	ASSLVLYNEQF
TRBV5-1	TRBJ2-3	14	ASSFFRGVNTDTQY
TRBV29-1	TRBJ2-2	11	SVVRQYTGELF
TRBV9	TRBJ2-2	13	ASSVEASGVGELF
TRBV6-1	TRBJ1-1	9	ATQRGTEAF
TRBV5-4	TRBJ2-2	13	ASSLAGGRPGELF
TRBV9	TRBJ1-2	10	ASSRQGYGYT